This T cell receptor (beta chain) was identified during a study of blood T cell repertoires in COVID-19. Across the whole study: The origin of the acute and convalescent COVID-19 samples was the United States, Italy and Spain. Sample material is recorded as cDNA or gDNA derived from T cells, B-cell-depleted T cells, or PBMCs.

The authors' processing: Researchers report that nucleated cell counts were estimated from reference gene primer amplification. Sequencing used immunoSEQ multiplex PCR; TCRdb keeps in-frame clones, though not all of them. V, J and clone size are those of that table, while D and trimming were read from the DNA. The table lists 65,000 to 95,000 clones, about four fifths of them singletons. Sequencing was carried out using peripheral blood. The receptor's source is a woman in her thirties or forties with active or convalescent COVID-19.

CDR3 sequence (DNA): TGTGCCAGCAGTTTATATGGGGGACAGGGGGCCCCTCGCGATACGCAGTATTTT. Protein sequence: CASSLYGGQGAPRDTQYF. The rearrangement joins TRBV28 to TRBJ2-3; 12 bases map to TRBD1. Germline CDR1 is MDHEN and CDR2 is SYDVKM. There are 18 residues in the CDR3. V was pared by 1 base and J by 6 bases, with 11 bases of the junction left unmatched.